The 23 T cell receptor beta chains below all came from one sample that was sequenced in a study of cytomegalovirus exposure and HLA in healthy donors. In the PCR, 60 Vbeta and 13 Jbeta primers were used. Assay used: immunoSEQ multiplex PCR; TCRdb lists only in-frame clones, some missing. The sample yields around 97,000 clones, 73% seen once. The sample comprised PBMCs. These receptor sequences come from a man aged 40-49 years in good health and CMV-seronegative.

In this sample, this clone turned up a few times. The chain couples TRBV7-6 to TRBJ2-1; 11 bases match TRBD1. V shed 6 bases and J 8 bases; nucleotides not matched to a gene: 12. The CDR3 runs to 16 residues. Germline values: CDR1 SGHVS, CDR2 FNYEAQ. Here the CDR3 reads CASRPYRTGGQDEQFF. CDR3 nucleotide sequence: TGTGCCAGCAGGCCCTACAGGACAGGGGGCCAGGATGAGCAGTTCTTC.

The chain has TRBV15 and TRBJ1-4; D is unclear. With 4 bases removed from V and 8 bases from J, the gap between germline ends came to 17 bases. The CDR3 consists of 15 residues. Germline CDR1 LNHNV, CDR2 YYDKDF (reference sequence). The chain's CDR3 is CATSTQKGVFEKLFF. In DNA, the CDR3 is TGTGCCACCAGCACCCAAAAGGGAGTATTCGAAAAACTGTTTTTT.

This clone has just one count. The chain employs TRBV5-1 and TRBJ2-3; 8 nucleotides agree with TRBD2. V lost 0 bases, J lost 0 bases, and 3 bases stayed unmatched. CDR3 size: 16 residues. Per the germline V gene, CDR1 is SGHRS and CDR2 is YFSETQ. CDR3: CASSLALAASTDTQYF. The CDR3, as DNA: TGCGCCAGCAGCTTGGCACTAGCGGCAAGCACAGATACGCAGTATTTT.

The chain employs TRBV30 and TRBJ1-1, with 7 bases lining up with TRBD1. V was pared by 0 bases and J by 1 base, with 5 bases of the junction left unmatched. There are 15 residues in the CDR3. CDR1 is GTSNPN and CDR2 is SVGIG in the germline V gene (reference sequence). The CDR3 DNA sequence: TGTGCCTGGAGTGTATGGGACAGAACGAACACTGAAGCTTTCTTT. It translates to CAWSVWDRTNTEAFF.

The chain has TRBV5-1 and TRBJ2-7, with D maybe TRBD2 (6 bases). Trimming took off 0 bases at V and 5 bases at J, with 12 bases between the two ends. Germline-derived CDR1 and CDR2 are SGHRS and YFSETQ. The CDR3 runs to 14 residues. The CDR3 loop is CASSLGPSSDEQYF. The DNA for the CDR3 is TGCGCCAGCAGCTTGGGCCCCTCTAGCGACGAGCAGTACTTC.

This sequence joins TRBV18 and TRBJ1-6; 9 bases align to TRBD1. Germline V CDR1 and CDR2: KGHSH, LQKENI. The CDR3 covers 14 residues. V gave up 4 bases and J gave up 9 bases; unmatched junction bases: 4. CDR3 amino acids: CASSRDREVSPLHF. The CDR3 nucleotides read TGTGCCAGCTCACGGGACAGGGAAGTTTCACCCCTCCACTTT.

The chain uses TRBV5-1 and TRBJ1-6; D is possibly TRBD1 (6 bases). Trimming left V 7 bases short and J 7 bases short, with 15 bases between. CDR1 and CDR2 (germline): SGHRS, YFSETQ. The length of the CDR3 is 14 residues. The CDR3 DNA follows: TGCGCCAGCGGCTCAGGGGAAAAAAATTCACCCCTCCACTTT. Amino acids: CASGSGEKNSPLHF.

The V call is TRBV6-6, the J call TRBJ1-4; no reliable D call. Trimming pared 11 bases from V and 4 bases from J, leaving 17 bases between. From germline, CDR1 is MNHNY and CDR2 SVGAGI (reference sequence). This CDR3 region has 14 residues. DNA of the CDR3: TGTGCCTCCCGGTCCCGAACTTATAATGAAAAACTGTTTTTT. This gives the protein CASRSRTYNEKLFF.

CDR3 sequence (DNA): TGTGCCAGCAGACGGGGGAACACCGGGGAGCTGTTTTTT. Encoded protein: CASRRGNTGELFF. The chain uses TRBV11-2 and TRBJ2-2, with D perhaps TRBD2 (5 bases). The germline V gene encodes CDR1 SGHAT and CDR2 FQNNGV. The V and J ends lost 6 bases and 1 base respectively, with 6 bases between them. This CDR3 is built from 13 residues.

A note on this clone: At the DNA level, this CDR3 is encoded by other sequences in the same sample as well. This chain connects TRBV19 to TRBJ1-5, with 7 nucleotides matching TRBD1. The CDR3 covers 13 residues. Looked up from germline, CDR1 is LNHDA and CDR2 is SQIVND (reference sequence). Unmatched junction bases numbered 2, after V lost 4 bases and J lost 5 bases. CDR3 residues: CASSRTGDQPQHF. CDR3 DNA sequence: TGTGCCAGTAGTAGGACAGGCGATCAGCCCCAGCATTTT.

J is TRBJ1-5 and V is TRBV6-5, with 9 bases lining up with TRBD1. In germline, CDR1 is MNHEY, CDR2 SVGAGI. The J segment lost 4 bases and the V segment lost 4 bases, leaving 5 bases of the junction unmatched. CDR3 size: 15 residues. The CDR3 loop is CASSSTGGENQPQHF. Written as DNA, the CDR3 is TGTGCCAGCAGTTCGACAGGGGGTGAAAATCAGCCCCAGCATTTT.

This chain links TRBV5-1 with TRBJ2-7; D is perhaps TRBD1 (5 bases). Deletions cut 0 bases from V and 0 bases from J, with 13 bases between. This CDR3 comprises 16 residues. The germline V gene encodes CDR1 SGHRS and CDR2 YFSETQ. As DNA, the CDR3 is TGCGCCAGCAGCTTGGACGAAGGGGTAAGCTCCTACGAGCAGTACTTC. The encoded protein is CASSLDEGVSSYEQYF.

CDR3 protein: CASSLLGGGPSGDTQYF. The CDR3 DNA sequence: TGTGCCAGCAGTTTATTAGGCGGGGGGCCCTCTGGAGATACGCAGTATTTT. The chain has TRBV28 and TRBJ2-3; 8 bases agree with TRBD2. V gave up 1 base and J gave up 5 bases; unmatched junction bases: 11. The CDR3 contains 17 residues. The germline gives CDR1 MDHEN, CDR2 SYDVKM.

J is TRBJ2-3 and V is TRBV11-2; D gene unclear. V was cut by 5 bases and J by 4 bases, with 16 bases left in between. The germline CDR1 and CDR2 sequences are SGHAT and FQNNGV. CDR3 length: 15 residues. The CDR3 sequence: CASSPLAVRADTQYF. Written as DNA, the CDR3 is TGTGCCAGCAGCCCCCTGGCGGTTCGGGCAGATACGCAGTATTTT.

This clone was detected once. The V gene is TRBV1, the J gene TRBJ2-5; the table's D call TRBD2 went unverified against the DNA. TRBV1 is a recognized pseudogene. This CDR3 comprises 20 residues. CDR3 protein: CTSSQARLLAGTTNQETQYF. CDR3 DNA sequence: TGCACCAGCAGCCAAGCGCGGCTGCTAGCGGGGACAACAAACCAAGAGACCCAGTACTTC.

This chain connects TRBV5-1 to TRBJ1-5; 8 nucleotides align to TRBD1. Germline CDR1 reads SGHRS; CDR2 reads YFSETQ. Unmatched junction bases numbered 4, after V lost 7 bases and J lost 4 bases. The CDR3 spans 13 residues. The CDR3 sequence is CASRQGANQPQHF. CDR3 bases: TGCGCCAGCCGGCAGGGGGCGAATCAGCCCCAGCATTTT.

J is TRBJ1-4 and V is TRBV28, with D hard to call. This CDR3 is built from 12 residues. The germline gives CDR1 MDHEN, CDR2 SYDVKM. Trimming took 3 bases from V and 8 from J, leaving 7 bases between them. The CDR3 sequence is CASSLLEEKLFF. The CDR3, as DNA: TGTGCCAGCAGTTTGCTGGAGGAAAAACTGTTTTTT.

This chain joins TRBV4-3 and TRBJ2-7, with D hard to call. V was cut by 0 bases and J by 2 bases, with 11 bases left in between. This CDR3 is built from 15 residues. Per the germline V gene, CDR1 is LGHNA and CDR2 is YSLEER. This chain's CDR3 is CASSQDWAGTYEQYF. DNA of the CDR3: TGCGCCAGCAGCCAAGATTGGGCAGGCACCTACGAGCAGTACTTC.

On this clone: A read error may account for a junction end that differs from germline. Other DNA sequences of this sample code for an identical CDR3. The chain couples TRBV14 to TRBJ1-4; 8 bases align to TRBD1. Per germline, CDR1 SGHDN and CDR2 FVKESK. The CDR3 length is 16 residues. CDR3 DNA sequence: TGCGCCAGCAGCCAACCCTCGGACAGGGTTCATGAAAAACTGTTTTTT. It yields the protein CASSQPSDRVHEKLFF.

This clone appeared once. J is TRBJ2-7 and V is TRBV5-4; 11 bases line up with TRBD2. The CDR3 has 13 amino acids. V trimming: 5 bases; J trimming: 4 bases; junction bases outside the gene matches: 2. Looked up from germline, CDR1 is SGHNT and CDR2 is YYREEE (reference sequence). The CDR3 protein is CASSRTSGYEQYF. As DNA, the CDR3 is TGTGCCAGCAGTCGGACTAGCGGGTACGAGCAGTACTTC.

The gene calls are TRBV27 and TRBJ1-2; no reliable D call. V lost 6 bases to trimming and J lost 1 base, with 21 bases between them. The germline CDR1 and CDR2 sequences are MNHEY and SMNVEV (reference sequence). The length of the CDR3 is 17 residues. CDR3 region: CASSPTAGNLFNYGYTF. In nucleotides, the CDR3 is TGTGCCAGCAGCCCTACAGCGGGGAACCTATTTAACTATGGCTACACCTTC.

About this clone itself: The CDR3 does not end in the conserved phenylalanine or tryptophan, so this is likely a read error. This chain joins TRBV7-9 and TRBJ1-1; 9 bases line up with TRBD1. CDR1 SEHNR and CDR2 FQNEAQ come from the germline V gene (reference sequence). This CDR3 is 15 amino acids long. J lost 0 bases, V lost 5 bases, and 4 bases had no gene match. CDR3 nucleotides: TGTGCCAGCAGCCGAGACAGGGGGATGAACACTGAAGCTTTCCTT. Its protein product is CASSRDRGMNTEAFL.

The chain recombines TRBV18 with TRBJ1-1; possible D gene TRBD1, 6 bases. V lost 2 bases and J 1 base, leaving 8 bases between the germline ends. There are 14 residues in the CDR3. From germline, CDR1 is KGHSH and CDR2 LQKENI. For the CDR3, the DNA is TGTGCCAGCTCACCAGAACAGGGGAACACTGAAGCTTTCTTT. Residues: CASSPEQGNTEAFF. The full variable domain, completed using reference TRBV18 and TRBJ1-1, is NAGVMQNPRHLVRRRGQEARLRCSPMKGHSHVYWYRQLPEEGLKFMVYLQKENIIDESGMPKERFSAEFPKEGPSILRIQQVVRGDSAAYFCASSPEQGNTEAFFGQGTRLTVV.